The text below deals with one TCR beta chain. Its matching antigen is unknown. CDR1 and CDR2 (germline): SNHLY, FYNNEI. The trim removed 4 bases at V and 0 bases at J, leaving 5 bases unmatched. The CDR3 extends over 16 amino acids. The sample belongs to a study of T cells in Graves' hyperthyroidism and ophthalmopathy. Study-wide results and caveats: Ophthalmopathy was identified by the model a median around 6.9 months ahead of onset. Most expanded thyroid clonotypes above 0.001 also appeared in blood.

Amplification targeted TCR beta CDR3 regions from RNA transcripts. The TCR CDR3 was amplified in a first-round RT-PCR using the HTBI primer set. One entry per CDR3 protein, called by TCRdb with MiXCR from the multiplex PCR reads. Among fewer than 250,000 distinct CDR3 sequences listed, approximately 17% were seen once. Around 9.8 ml fresh peripheral blood yielded the PBMCs. J is TRBJ2-5 and V is TRBV2; 10 positions match TRBD2. The sequenced material came from blood. The source is a man between 45 and 60 years old with Graves' hyperthyroidism. The CDR3 spells CASSVASGRYQETQYF. CDR3 nucleotides: TGTGCCAGCAGTGTGGCTAGCGGGAGATACCAAGAGACCCAGTACTTC.